This T cell receptor (beta chain) was sequenced in a study of blood T cell repertoires in COVID-19. The data were produced by immunoSEQ multiplex PCR, yet TCRdb's version contains in-frame clones alone and is incomplete. The sample has 270,000 or so clones, under 95% seen once. J gave up 2 bases and V 4 bases, and 7 bases lay outside the gene matches. This CDR3 spans 17 amino acids. Germline CDR1 KGHDR, CDR2 SFDVKD. The specimen was PBMCs or T cells enriched from blood (not recorded which). The V call is TRBV24-1, the J call TRBJ2-3, with 11 positions matching TRBD2. The source of this sequence is a middle-aged woman with acute COVID-19. CDR3: CATSDPALAGDTDTQYF. The CDR3 DNA is TGTGCCACCAGTGACCCTGCACTAGCGGGGGACACAGATACGCAGTATTTT.